These 13 T cell receptor beta chains share one sample of origin, sequenced in a study of regulatory dendritic cells for organ transplantation. Here immunoSEQ multiplex PCR was the method, and the copy in TCRdb shows in-frame clones only, minus some. The sample includes fewer than 40,000 clones, 85% to 95% of them seen just once. Sequencing used naive CD8+ T cells from blood. Subset in this sample: CD45RA+ naive T cells. The source is a human donor in good health.

The chain is built from TRBV30 and TRBJ1-3, with no clear D. The V end was cut by 7 bases, the J end by 0 bases, with 25 bases between. Germline lookup yields CDR1 GTSNPN and CDR2 SVGIG (reference sequence). This CDR3 has 18 amino acids. In DNA, the CDR3 is TGTGCCTCGGAACCGCCCACTGACGACCCGTACTCTGGAAACACCATATATTTT. This gives the protein CASEPPTDDPYSGNTIYF.

The rearrangement uses TRBV7-9 and TRBJ2-2; a weak D match, TRBD2 (6 bases). The germline V and J ends were trimmed by 2 bases and 2 bases, with 9 bases remaining between them. The germline CDR1 and CDR2 sequences are SEHNR and FQNEAQ (reference sequence). This CDR3 is 15 amino acids long. The CDR3 DNA reads as TGTGCCAGCAGCTTACGGGGGTTTAACACCGGGGAGCTGTTTTTT. Translating gives CASSLRGFNTGELFF. Filled out from reference TRBV7-9 and TRBJ2-2, the complete variable domain reads DTGVSQNPRHKITKRGQNVTFRCDPISEHNRLYWYRQTLGQGPEFLTYFQNEAQLEKSRLLSDRFSAERPKGSFSTLEIQRTEQGDSAMYLCASSLRGFNTGELFFGEGSRLTVL.

The chain employs TRBV19 and TRBJ1-5; 8 bases map to TRBD1. Germline V gene data show CDR1 as LNHDA and CDR2 as SQIVND (reference sequence). This CDR3 is built from 15 residues. V shed 5 bases, J shed 6 bases, and the junction held 9 bases outside the gene matches. Here the CDR3 reads CASSGTGGVSQPQHF. In DNA, the CDR3 is TGTGCCAGTAGTGGAACAGGGGGGGTAAGTCAGCCCCAGCATTTT.

The genes are TRBV30 and TRBJ1-3, with 9 bases that match TRBD1. Germline V gene data show CDR1 as GTSNPN and CDR2 as SVGIG (reference sequence). The CDR3 loop spans 15 amino acids. J was trimmed by 7 bases and V by 8 bases; bases with no gene match: 15. The CDR3 is CAGSGTGFLWNTIYF. CDR3 DNA: TGTGCCGGATCCGGGACAGGGTTCCTCTGGAACACCATATATTTT.

The chain combines TRBV30 with TRBJ1-1; 7 bases match TRBD1. V lost 5 bases, J lost 8 bases, and 2 bases stayed unmatched. There are 10 residues in the CDR3. In germline, CDR1 is GTSNPN, CDR2 SVGIG (reference sequence). CDR3 sequence reads: CAWGTAEAFF. CDR3 bases: TGTGCCTGGGGGACAGCCGAAGCTTTCTTT.

This sequence joins TRBV27 and TRBJ2-2; weak D call: TRBD2 (7 bases). This CDR3 is built from 15 residues. The V end was cut by 3 bases, the J end by 4 bases, with 12 bases between. The V gene's germline CDR1 is MNHEY and CDR2 SMNVEV (reference sequence). The DNA of the CDR3 is TGTGCCAGCAGTTTCGGGGGGCATGGCACCGGGGAGCTGTTTTTT. Its translation: CASSFGGHGTGELFF.

The J gene is TRBJ1-4, the V gene TRBV19; 7 bases line up with TRBD1. The CDR3 sequence is 14 residues long. Germline V gene sequence: CDR1 LNHDA, CDR2 SQIVND (reference sequence). J was trimmed by 4 bases and V by 5 bases; bases with no gene match: 4. The CDR3 DNA is TGTGCCAGTAGTTGGACAGGAGATAATGAAAAACTGTTTTTT. Amino acids: CASSWTGDNEKLFF.

The chain carries TRBV4-1 and TRBJ1-2; a possible D gene is TRBD1 (6 bases). Germline loops: CDR1 MGHRA, CDR2 YSYEKL. V lost 0 bases and J 3 bases, leaving 14 bases between the germline ends. The CDR3 has 16 residues. CDR3 nucleotide sequence: TGCGCCAGCAGCCAAGATTCCGGGGGCAAGTACTATGGCTACACCTTC. It translates to CASSQDSGGKYYGYTF.

This clone was detected once. This sequence joins TRBV29-1 and TRBJ2-1; 7 bases agree with TRBD2. J gave up 15 bases and V 1 base, and 6 bases lay outside the gene matches. CDR3 length: 11 residues. Looked up from germline, CDR1 is SQVTM and CDR2 is ANQGSEA. The DNA of the CDR3 is TGCAGCGTTGAAGTCGGCGGGGGAGGGTTCTTC. As protein: CSVEVGGGGFF.

The chain couples TRBV28 to TRBJ2-7, with 8 bases identical to TRBD2. Germline CDR1 and CDR2: MDHEN and SYDVKM. V lost 4 bases, J lost 4 bases, and 6 bases stayed unmatched. The CDR3 consists of 14 residues. In nucleotides, the CDR3 is TGTGCCAGCAGTTATGGTCCGGGGGGGTACGAGCAGTACTTC. Its translation: CASSYGPGGYEQYF.

About this clone itself: The sample contains more than one DNA sequence encoding this CDR3. The genes are TRBV9 and TRBJ2-3, with D hard to call. The CDR3 runs to 12 residues. The V gene lost 2 bases and the J gene lost 2 bases, with 3 bases spanning the gap. Per germline, CDR1 SGDLS and CDR2 YYNGEE. CDR3 nucleotide sequence: TGTGCCAGCAGCGTTAACACAGATACGCAGTATTTT. Its translation: CASSVNTDTQYF.

This chain joins TRBV7-2 and TRBJ2-2; D might be TRBD1 (6 bases). The CDR3 contains 15 residues. Per germline, CDR1 SGHTA and CDR2 FQGNSA. Trimming removed 2 bases at V and 1 base at J, with 8 bases between. As DNA, the CDR3 is TGTGCCAGCAGCTTACAGGGGATGAACACCGGGGAGCTGTTTTTT. It encodes CASSLQGMNTGELFF.

This chain joins TRBV28 and TRBJ2-7; D may be TRBD1 or TRBD2 (5 bases each). This CDR3 is 15 amino acids long. Germline V gene sequence: CDR1 MDHEN, CDR2 SYDVKM. V was trimmed by 4 bases and J by 7 bases, leaving 20 bases between them. The CDR3 reads CASSSGTGKLGEQYF. Written as DNA, the CDR3 is TGTGCCAGCAGTTCTGGGACGGGAAAATTGGGGGAGCAGTACTTC.